This TCR beta chain originates from a study of CD8 T cells in ankylosing spondylitis. The germline gives CDR1 SGHVS, CDR2 FQNEAQ. Trimming left V 2 bases short and J 0 bases short, with 11 bases between. The CDR3 totals 15 residues. MiXCR, run by TCRdb on the 5' RACE reads, gives a single entry per CDR3 protein. The sample contains 300,000 to 400,000 distinct CDR3 sequences, roughly 22% of which appear only once. The source material was blood, either unsorted or a sorted T cell fraction (not recorded which). This rearrangement joins TRBV7-8 to TRBJ2-7, with a possible D match to TRBD1 (5 bases). The clonotype originates from a male donor with ankylosing spondylitis or in good health (not recorded which). CDR3 region: CASSLFRESSYEQYF. CDR3 sequence (DNA): TGTGCCAGCAGCTTATTCAGGGAATCCTCCTACGAGCAGTACTTC. Together with reference TRBV7-8 and TRBJ2-7, the CDR3 gives the full variable domain: GAGVSQSPRYKVAKRGQDVALRCDPISGHVSLFWYQQALGQGPEFLTYFQNEAQLDKSGLPSDRFFAERPEGSVSTLKIQRTQQEDSAVYLCASSLFRESSYEQYFGPGTRLTVT.